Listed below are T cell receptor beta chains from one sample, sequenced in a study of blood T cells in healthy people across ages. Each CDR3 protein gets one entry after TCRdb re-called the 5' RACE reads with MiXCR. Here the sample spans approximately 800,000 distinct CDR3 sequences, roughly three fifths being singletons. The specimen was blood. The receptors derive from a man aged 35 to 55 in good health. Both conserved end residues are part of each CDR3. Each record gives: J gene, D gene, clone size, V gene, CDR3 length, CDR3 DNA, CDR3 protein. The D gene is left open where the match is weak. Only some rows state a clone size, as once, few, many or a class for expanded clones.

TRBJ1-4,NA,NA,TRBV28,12,TGTGCCAGCAAATCGAATAATGAAAAACTGTTTTTT,CASKSNNEKLFF
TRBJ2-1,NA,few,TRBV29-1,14,TGCAGCGTTGAGGGGCTAGCGCCCGGCAATGAGCAGTTCTTC,CSVEGLAPGNEQFF
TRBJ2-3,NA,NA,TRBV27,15,TGTGCCAGCAGTCCCCGGGACCGGGGAGGAGATACGCAGTATTTT,CASSPRDRGGDTQYF
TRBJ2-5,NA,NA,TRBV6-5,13,TGTGCCAGCAGTTATCAGGCCCGCGAGGCGCAGTACTTC,CASSYQAREAQYF
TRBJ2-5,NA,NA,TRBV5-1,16,TGCGCCAGGACCCTGGACAGAGGATTAAAGGGCGAGACCCAGTACTTC,CARTLDRGLKGETQYF
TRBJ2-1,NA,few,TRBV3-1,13,TGTGCCAGCAGCCCCAACCGGGGTAATGAGCAGTTCTTC,CASSPNRGNEQFF
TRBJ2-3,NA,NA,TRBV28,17,TGTGCCAGCAGACGAATCATAAGCCCTGCGGGCACAGATACGCAGTATTTT,CASRRIISPAGTDTQYF
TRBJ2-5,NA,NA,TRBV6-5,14,TGTGCCAGCAGTCCGGACACATGGCAAGAGACCCAGTACTTC,CASSPDTWQETQYF
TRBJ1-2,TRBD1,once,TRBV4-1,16,TGCGCCAGCAGCCAAGAGGGGACAGCAGAATATCGTGGCTACACCTTC,CASSQEGTAEYRGYTF
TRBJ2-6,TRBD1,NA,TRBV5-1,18,TGCGCCAGCACCTTGTTCAGGACAGGGAGCTCTGGGGCCAACGTCCTGACTTTC,CASTLFRTGSSGANVLTF
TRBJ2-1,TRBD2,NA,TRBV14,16,TGTGCCAGCAGCCAAATACTAGCGGTCTCCTACAATGAGCAGTTCTTC,CASSQILAVSYNEQFF
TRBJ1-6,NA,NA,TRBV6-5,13,TGTGCCAGCAGTCCGACGGCCGATTCACCCCTCCACTTT,CASSPTADSPLHF
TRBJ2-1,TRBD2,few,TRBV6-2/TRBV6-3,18,TGTGCCAGCAGTTACCCCCTTTGGCGGGAGGGCCGGGAGAATGAGCAGTTCTTC,CASSYPLWREGRENEQFF
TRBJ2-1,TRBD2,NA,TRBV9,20,TGTGCCAGCAGCGTAGAAGTAGAGCCGGGACTAGCGGGAGTTCGCAATGAGCAGTTCTTC,CASSVEVEPGLAGVRNEQFF
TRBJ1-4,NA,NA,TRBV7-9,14,TGTGCCAGCAGACCAAGGACCGGTAATGAAAAACTGTTTTTT,CASRPRTGNEKLFF
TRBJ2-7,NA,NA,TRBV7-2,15,TGTGCCAGCAGCTTAGGGGGGCGGTCCAGTGGCGAGCAGTACTTC,CASSLGGRSSGEQYF
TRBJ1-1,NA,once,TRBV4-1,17,TGCGCCAGCAGCCAAGATTTGGCAGGGGAGAGGAACACTGAAGCTTTCTTT,CASSQDLAGERNTEAFF
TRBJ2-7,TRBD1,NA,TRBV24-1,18,TGTGCCACCAGTGATCCCGCCTACCGGGACAGCCTAAACAATGAGCAGTACTTC,CATSDPAYRDSLNNEQYF
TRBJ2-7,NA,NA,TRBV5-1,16,TGCGCCAGCAGCTTCGATGTATTTAGGGTGAGCTACGAGCAGTACTTC,CASSFDVFRVSYEQYF
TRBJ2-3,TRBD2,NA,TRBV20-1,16,TGCAGTGCTCGTGTGGGGGGGACTAGTGGTAAAGATACGCAGTATTTT,CSARVGGTSGKDTQYF
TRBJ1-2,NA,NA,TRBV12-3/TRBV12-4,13,TGTGCCAGCGGACGGACAGAGAACTATGGCTACACCTTC,CASGRTENYGYTF
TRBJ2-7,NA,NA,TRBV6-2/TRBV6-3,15,TGTGCCACCAAGGGTGGACCGATGTACTCCTACGAGCAGTACTTC,CATKGGPMYSYEQYF
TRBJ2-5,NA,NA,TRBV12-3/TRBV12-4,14,TGTGCCAGCAGTTTGGGGGACTTAGGAGAGACCCAGTACTTC,CASSLGDLGETQYF
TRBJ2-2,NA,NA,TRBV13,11,TGTGCCAGCAGCGTGGTCGGGGAGCTGTTTTTT,CASSVVGELFF
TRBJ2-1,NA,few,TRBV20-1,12,TGCAGTGCTCACCAGTATAACAATGAGCAGTTCTTC,CSAHQYNNEQFF
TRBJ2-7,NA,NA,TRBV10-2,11,TGCGCCAGTCTCTCTCCCTACGAGCAGTACTTC,CASLSPYEQYF
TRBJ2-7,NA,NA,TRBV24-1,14,TGTGCCACCGCCCTCACAGGGTTAGAAAACGAGCAGTACTTC,CATALTGLENEQYF
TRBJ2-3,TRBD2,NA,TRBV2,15,TGTGCCAGCAGTGGGGGGACTAGAACGGCAGATACGCAGTATTTT,CASSGGTRTADTQYF
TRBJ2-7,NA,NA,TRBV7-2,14,TGTGCCAGCAGCTTCGGGGGGCGCATCTCCGAGCAGTACTTC,CASSFGGRISEQYF
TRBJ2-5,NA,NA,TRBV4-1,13,TGCGCCAGCAGCCAGTTCAGGGGCGAAGAGCAGTACTTC,CASSQFRGEEQYF
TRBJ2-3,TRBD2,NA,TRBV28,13,TGTGTGACGGGGACTAGCGGAACAGATACGCAGTATTTT,CVTGTSGTDTQYF
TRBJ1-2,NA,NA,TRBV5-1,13,TGCGCCAGCAGCCGCAGGGACAACTATGGCTACACCTTC,CASSRRDNYGYTF
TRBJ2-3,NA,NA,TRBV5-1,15,TGCGCCAGCAGCTTGGACAGGTCTGGCACAGATACGCGGTATTTT,CASSLDRSGTDTRYF
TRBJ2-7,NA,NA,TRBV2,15,TGTGCCAGCAGTGAAAGGCTATTGACGGTATACGAGCAGTACTTC,CASSERLLTVYEQYF
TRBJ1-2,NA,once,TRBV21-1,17,TGTGTCAGCAGCACCAGGGACAGGGAGGCGGATCAGGATGGCTACACCTTC,CVSSTRDREADQDGYTF
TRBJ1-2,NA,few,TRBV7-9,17,TGTGCCAGCAGCTTAGGGGTCGGGACTGTCCTCATGGTTGGCTACACCTTC,CASSLGVGTVLMVGYTF
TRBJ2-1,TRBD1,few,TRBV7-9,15,TGTGCCAGCAGCTTAGTCGCACAGGGGTCCCATGAGCAGTTCTTC,CASSLVAQGSHEQFF
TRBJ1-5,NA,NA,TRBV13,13,TGTGCCAGCAGCTCTGAGATGAATCAGCCCCAGCATTTT,CASSSEMNQPQHF
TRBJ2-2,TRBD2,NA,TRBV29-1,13,TGCAGCTTTCCGACTAGCCCCACCGGGGAGCTGTTTTTT,CSFPTSPTGELFF
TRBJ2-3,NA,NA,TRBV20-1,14,TGCAGTGCCCCACGTGGGGGGACCACAGATACGCAGTATTTT,CSAPRGGTTDTQYF
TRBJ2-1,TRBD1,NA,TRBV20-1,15,TGCGGTGCTAGGGGAACGGGACAGAGATACAATGAGCAGTTCTTC,CGARGTGQRYNEQFF
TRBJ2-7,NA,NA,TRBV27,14,TGTGCCAGCAGGCCCGGGGACCGGCGGTACGAGCAGTACTTC,CASRPGDRRYEQYF
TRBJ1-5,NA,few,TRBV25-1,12,TGTGCCAGCAGTGTAGGGGATCAGCCCCAGCATTTT,CASSVGDQPQHF
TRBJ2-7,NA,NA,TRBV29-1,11,TGCAGCGCCCTTAGCGGTGGGGCCTCGTACTTC,CSALSGGASYF
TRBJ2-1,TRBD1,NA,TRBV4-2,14,TGTGCCAGCAGCCATGGGACAGGGAACAATGAGCAGTTCTTC,CASSHGTGNNEQFF
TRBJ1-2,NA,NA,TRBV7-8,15,TGTGCCAGTTCCCGTGGCGGGGCGGAGGATTGGGGCTACACCTTC,CASSRGGAEDWGYTF
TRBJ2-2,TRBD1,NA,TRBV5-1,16,TGCGCCAGCAGCGTAGGGACAGTGAGTGGGACCGGGGAGCTGTTTTTT,CASSVGTVSGTGELFF
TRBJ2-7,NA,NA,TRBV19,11,TGTGCCAGTAGTTCAGTACTCGAGCAGTACTTC,CASSSVLEQYF
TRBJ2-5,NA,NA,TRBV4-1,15,TGCGCCAGCAGACAATCCGGGACAAGAAAAGAGACCCAGTACTTC,CASRQSGTRKETQYF
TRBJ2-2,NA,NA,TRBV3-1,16,TGTGCCAGCAGCCGAACCGGAGGCAGGAACACCGGGGAGCTGTTTTTT,CASSRTGGRNTGELFF
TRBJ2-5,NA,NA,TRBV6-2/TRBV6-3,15,TGTGCCAGCAGTTTGGTGGGGCGTGGGCAAGAGACCCAGTACTTC,CASSLVGRGQETQYF
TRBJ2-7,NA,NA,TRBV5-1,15,TGCGCCAGCAGCTTAAGGAGCTCCGGAGAAAATGAGCAGTACTTC,CASSLRSSGENEQYF
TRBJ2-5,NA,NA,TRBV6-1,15,TGTGCCAGCAGTGAAGCCCCCGGGACGAAAGAGACCCAGTACTTC,CASSEAPGTKETQYF